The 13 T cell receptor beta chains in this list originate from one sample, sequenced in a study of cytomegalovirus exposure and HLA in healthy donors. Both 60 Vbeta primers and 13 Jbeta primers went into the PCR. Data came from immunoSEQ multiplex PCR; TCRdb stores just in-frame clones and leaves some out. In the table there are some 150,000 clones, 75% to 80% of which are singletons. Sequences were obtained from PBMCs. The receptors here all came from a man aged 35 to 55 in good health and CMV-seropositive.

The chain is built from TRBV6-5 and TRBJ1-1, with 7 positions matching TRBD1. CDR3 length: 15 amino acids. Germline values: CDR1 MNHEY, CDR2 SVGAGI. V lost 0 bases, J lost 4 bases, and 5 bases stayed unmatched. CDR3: CASSYSNRGSTEAFF. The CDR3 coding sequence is TGTGCCAGCAGTTACTCGAACAGGGGAAGCACTGAAGCTTTCTTT.

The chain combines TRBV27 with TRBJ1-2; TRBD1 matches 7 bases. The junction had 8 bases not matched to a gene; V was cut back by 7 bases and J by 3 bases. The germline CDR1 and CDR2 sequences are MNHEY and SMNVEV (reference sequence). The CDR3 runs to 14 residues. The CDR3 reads CASKKTGLDYGYTF. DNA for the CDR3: TGTGCCAGCAAAAAGACAGGGCTTGACTATGGCTACACCTTC.

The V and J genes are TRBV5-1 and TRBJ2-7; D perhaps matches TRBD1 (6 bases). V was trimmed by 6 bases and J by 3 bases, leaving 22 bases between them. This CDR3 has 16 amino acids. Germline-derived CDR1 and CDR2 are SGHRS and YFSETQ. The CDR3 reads CASTITVDSPFYEQYF. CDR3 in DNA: TGCGCCAGCACCATAACGGTGGACAGCCCTTTCTACGAGCAGTACTTC.

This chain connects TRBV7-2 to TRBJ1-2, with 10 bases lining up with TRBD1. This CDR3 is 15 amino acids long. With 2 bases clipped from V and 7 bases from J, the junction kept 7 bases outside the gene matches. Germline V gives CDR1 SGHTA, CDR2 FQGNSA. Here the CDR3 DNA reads TGTGCCAGCAGCTTAAGTCGACAGGGGGCGGGTGGCTACACCTTC. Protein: CASSLSRQGAGGYTF.

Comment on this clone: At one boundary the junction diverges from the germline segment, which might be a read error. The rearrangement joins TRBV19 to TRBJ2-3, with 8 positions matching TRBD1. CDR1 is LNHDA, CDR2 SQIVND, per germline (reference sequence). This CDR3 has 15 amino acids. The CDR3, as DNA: TGTGCCAGTAGTATAGTAGGCAGGGGGCCAGATACGCGGTATTTT. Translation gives CASSIVGRGPDTRYF.

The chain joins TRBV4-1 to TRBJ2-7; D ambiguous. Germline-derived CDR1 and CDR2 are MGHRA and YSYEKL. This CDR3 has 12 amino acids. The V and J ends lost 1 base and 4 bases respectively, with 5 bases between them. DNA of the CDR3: TGCGCCAGCAGCCAAGGAGGATACGAGCAGTACTTC. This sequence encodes CASSQGGYEQYF.

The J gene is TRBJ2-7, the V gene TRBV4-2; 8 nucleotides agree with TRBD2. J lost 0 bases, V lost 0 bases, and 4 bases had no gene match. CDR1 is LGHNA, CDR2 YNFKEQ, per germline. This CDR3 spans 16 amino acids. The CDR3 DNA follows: TGTGCCAGCAGCCAAGATAGCGGGGATTACTCCTACGAGCAGTACTTC. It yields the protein CASSQDSGDYSYEQYF.

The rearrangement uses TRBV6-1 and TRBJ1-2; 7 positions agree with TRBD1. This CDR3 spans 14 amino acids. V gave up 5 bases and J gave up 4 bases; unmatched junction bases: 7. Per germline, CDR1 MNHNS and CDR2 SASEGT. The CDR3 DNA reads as TGTGCCAGCAGTTATGGACAGGATAGCTATGGCTACACCTTC. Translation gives CASSYGQDSYGYTF.

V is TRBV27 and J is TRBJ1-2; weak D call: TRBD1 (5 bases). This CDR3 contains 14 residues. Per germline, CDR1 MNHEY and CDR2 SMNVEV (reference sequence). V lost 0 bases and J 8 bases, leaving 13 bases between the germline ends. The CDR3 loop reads CASSLSGRVGGYTF. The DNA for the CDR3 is TGTGCCAGCAGTTTATCGGGCAGGGTGGGAGGCTACACCTTC.

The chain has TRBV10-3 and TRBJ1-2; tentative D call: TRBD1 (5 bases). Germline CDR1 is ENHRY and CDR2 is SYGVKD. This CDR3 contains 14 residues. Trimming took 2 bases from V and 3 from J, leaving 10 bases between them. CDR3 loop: CAISERGSDYGYTF. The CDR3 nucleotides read TGTGCCATCAGTGAGCGGGGGTCGGACTATGGCTACACCTTC.

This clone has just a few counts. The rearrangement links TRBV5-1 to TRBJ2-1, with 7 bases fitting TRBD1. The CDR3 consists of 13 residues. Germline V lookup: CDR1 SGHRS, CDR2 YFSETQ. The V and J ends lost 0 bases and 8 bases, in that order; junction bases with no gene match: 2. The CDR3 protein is CASSLGTGDEQFF. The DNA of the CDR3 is TGCGCCAGCAGCTTGGGTACAGGGGATGAGCAGTTCTTC.

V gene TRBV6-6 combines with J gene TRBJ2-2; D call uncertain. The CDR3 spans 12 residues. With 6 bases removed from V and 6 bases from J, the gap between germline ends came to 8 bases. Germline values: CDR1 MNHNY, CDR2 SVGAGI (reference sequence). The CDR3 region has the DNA TGTGCCAGCAGCCCCAGCGCCGGGGAGCTGTTTTTT. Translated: CASSPSAGELFF.

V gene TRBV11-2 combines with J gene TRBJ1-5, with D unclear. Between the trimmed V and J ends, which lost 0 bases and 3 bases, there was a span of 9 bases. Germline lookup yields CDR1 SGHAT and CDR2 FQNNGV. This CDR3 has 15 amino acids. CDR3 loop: CASSLDATTNQPQHF. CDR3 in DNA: TGTGCCAGCAGCTTAGATGCGACTACCAATCAGCCCCAGCATTTT.